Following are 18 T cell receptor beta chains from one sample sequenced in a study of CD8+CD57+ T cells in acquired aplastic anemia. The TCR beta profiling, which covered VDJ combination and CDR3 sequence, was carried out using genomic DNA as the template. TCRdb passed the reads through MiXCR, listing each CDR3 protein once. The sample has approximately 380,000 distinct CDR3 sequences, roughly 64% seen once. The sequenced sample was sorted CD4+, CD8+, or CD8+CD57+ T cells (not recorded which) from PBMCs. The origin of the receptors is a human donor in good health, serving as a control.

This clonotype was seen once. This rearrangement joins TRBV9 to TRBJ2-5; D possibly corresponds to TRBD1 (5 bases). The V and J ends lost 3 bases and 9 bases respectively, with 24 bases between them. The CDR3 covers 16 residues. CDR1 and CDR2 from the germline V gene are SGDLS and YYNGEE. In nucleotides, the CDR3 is TGTGCCAGCAGCGCCAGGGTCAGCCTGCGCCAAGTACCCCAGTACTTC. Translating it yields CASSARVSLRQVPQYF. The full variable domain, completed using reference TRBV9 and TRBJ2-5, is DSGVTQTPKHLITATGQRVTLRCSPRSGDLSVYWYQQSLDQGLQFLIQYYNGEERAKGNILERFSAQQFPDLHSELNLSSLELGDSALYFCASSARVSLRQVPQYFGPGTRLLVL.

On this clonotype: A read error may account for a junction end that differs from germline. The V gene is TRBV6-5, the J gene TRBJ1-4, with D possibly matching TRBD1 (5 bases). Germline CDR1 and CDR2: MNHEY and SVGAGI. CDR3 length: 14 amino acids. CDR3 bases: TGTACCAGCAGACCGCAGGGCCGGAATGAAAAACTGTCTTTT. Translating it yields CTSRPQGRNEKLSF.

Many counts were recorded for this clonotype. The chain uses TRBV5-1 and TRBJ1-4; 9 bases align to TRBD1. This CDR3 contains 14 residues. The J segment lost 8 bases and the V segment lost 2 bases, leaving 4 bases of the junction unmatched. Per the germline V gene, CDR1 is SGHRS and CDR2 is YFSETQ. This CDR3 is CASSLPGQGEKLFF. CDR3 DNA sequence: TGCGCCAGCAGCTTACCGGGACAGGGAGAAAAACTGTTTTTT.

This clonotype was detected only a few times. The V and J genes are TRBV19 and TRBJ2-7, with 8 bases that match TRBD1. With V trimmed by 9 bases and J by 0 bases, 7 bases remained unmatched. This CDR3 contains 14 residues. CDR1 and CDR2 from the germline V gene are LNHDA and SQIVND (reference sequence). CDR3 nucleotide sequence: TGTGCCAGCAGTGCTGGACAGGGCTCCTACGAGCAGTACTTC. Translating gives CASSAGQGSYEQYF.

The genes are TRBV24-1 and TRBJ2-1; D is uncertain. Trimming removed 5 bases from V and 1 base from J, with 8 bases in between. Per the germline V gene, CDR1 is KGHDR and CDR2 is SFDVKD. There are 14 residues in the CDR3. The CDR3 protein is CATSGPDSYNEQFF. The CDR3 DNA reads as TGTGCCACCAGTGGGCCTGATTCCTACAATGAGCAGTTCTTC.

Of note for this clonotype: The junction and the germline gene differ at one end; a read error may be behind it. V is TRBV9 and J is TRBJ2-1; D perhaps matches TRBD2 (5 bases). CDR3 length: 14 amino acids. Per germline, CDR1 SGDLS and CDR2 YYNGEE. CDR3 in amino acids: CASSLHTGNKEPLF. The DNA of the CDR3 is TGTGCCAGCAGCCTACATACGGGGAACAAGGAGCCGCTCTTC. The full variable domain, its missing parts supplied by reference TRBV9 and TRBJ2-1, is DSGVTQTPKHLITATGQRVTLRCSPRSGDLSVYWYQQSLDQGLQFLIQYYNGEERAKGNILERFSAQQFPDLHSELNLSSLELGDSALYFCASSLHTGNKEPLFGPGTRLTVL.

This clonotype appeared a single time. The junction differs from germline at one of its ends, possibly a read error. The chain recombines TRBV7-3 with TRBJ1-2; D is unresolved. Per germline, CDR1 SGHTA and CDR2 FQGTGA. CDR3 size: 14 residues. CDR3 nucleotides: TGTGCCACCAGCATAGGTAAGGGTTGTCGTTGCTACACCTTC. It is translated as CATSIGKGCRCYTF.

CDR3 loop: CASSLGRGRKNIFAFF. The CDR3 bases are TGTGCCAGCAGCTTAGGACGAGGGAGGAAGAACATTTTTGCTTTCTTT. The rearrangement links TRBV7-9 to TRBJ1-1; D not certain. V lost 1 base, J lost 11 bases, and 23 bases lay in between. From germline, CDR1 is SEHNR and CDR2 FQNEAQ (reference sequence). This CDR3 contains 16 residues.

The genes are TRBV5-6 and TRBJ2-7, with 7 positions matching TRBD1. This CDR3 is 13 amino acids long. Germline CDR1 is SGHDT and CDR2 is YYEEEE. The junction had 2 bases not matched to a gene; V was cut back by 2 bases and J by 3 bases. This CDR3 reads CASSFNRGYEQYF. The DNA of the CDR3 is TGTGCCAGCAGCTTCAACAGGGGCTACGAGCAGTACTTC.

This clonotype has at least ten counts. The CDR3 region has the DNA TGTGCCAGCAGCCTACGCACGAACACTGAAGCTTTCTTT. This gives the protein CASSLRTNTEAFF. The chain employs TRBV7-9 and TRBJ1-1; unclear D gene. Trimming shortened V by 5 bases and J by 1 base, and 8 bases separated the two germline ends. Germline V lookup: CDR1 SEHNR, CDR2 FQNEAQ (reference sequence). The CDR3 covers 13 residues.

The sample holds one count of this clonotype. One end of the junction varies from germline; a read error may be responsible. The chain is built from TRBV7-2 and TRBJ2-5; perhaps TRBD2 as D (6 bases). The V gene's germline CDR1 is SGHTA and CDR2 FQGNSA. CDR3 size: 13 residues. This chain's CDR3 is CASSSIGGATQYF. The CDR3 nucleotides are TGTGCCAGCAGCTCGATCGGGGGAGCGACCCAGTACTTT. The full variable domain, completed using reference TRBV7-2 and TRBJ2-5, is GAGVSQSPSNKVTEKGKDVELRCDPISGHTALYWYRQSLGQGLEFLIYFQGNSAPDKSGLPSDRFSAERTGGSVSTLTIQRTQQEDSAVYLCASSSIGGATQYFGPGTRLLVL.

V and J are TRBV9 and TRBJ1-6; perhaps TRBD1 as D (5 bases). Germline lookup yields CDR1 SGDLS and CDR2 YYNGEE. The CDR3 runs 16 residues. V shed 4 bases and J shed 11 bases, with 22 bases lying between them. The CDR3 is CASSSQGGCLSTPLHF. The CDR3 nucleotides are TGTGCCAGCAGCTCCCAGGGTGGCTGTTTATCGACACCCCTCCACTTT.

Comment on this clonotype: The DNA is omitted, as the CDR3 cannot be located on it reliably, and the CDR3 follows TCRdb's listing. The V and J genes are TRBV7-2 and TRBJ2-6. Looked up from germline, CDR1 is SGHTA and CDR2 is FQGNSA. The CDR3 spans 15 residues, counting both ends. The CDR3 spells CASSFNFETQYFGTF.

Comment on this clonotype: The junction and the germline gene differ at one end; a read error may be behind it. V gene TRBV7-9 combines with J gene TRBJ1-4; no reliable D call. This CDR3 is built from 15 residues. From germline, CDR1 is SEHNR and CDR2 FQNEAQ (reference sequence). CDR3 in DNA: TGTGCCAGCAGCTTTCGGACCGGCTATGATGAAAAGTTGTCTTTT. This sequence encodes CASSFRTGYDEKLSF.

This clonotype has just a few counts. For the CDR3, the DNA is TGTGCCAGCAGTCTGCGACAGGGGGCTAATTTTGGCTACACCTTC. It translates to CASSLRQGANFGYTF. This chain joins TRBV12-3 or TRBV12-4 and TRBJ1-2; TRBD1 aligns across 10 bases. The V and J ends lost 5 bases and 7 bases, in that order; junction bases with no gene match: 10. The CDR3 has 15 amino acids.

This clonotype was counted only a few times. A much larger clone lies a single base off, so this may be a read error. The CDR3 sequence is CASSTGLAGTDTQYF. The CDR3 nucleotides are TGTGCCAGCAGTACGGGACTAGCGGGGACAGATACGCAGTATTTT. This chain connects TRBV6-1 to TRBJ2-3, with 13 bases matching TRBD2. The CDR3 spans 15 residues. J lost 3 bases, V lost 5 bases, and 2 bases had no gene match. CDR1 MNHNS and CDR2 SASEGT come from the germline V gene.

The CDR3, as DNA: TGTGCCATCGCGTTACAGGGGGGGGGAGCGTACACCCAGTACTTC. It specifies CAIALQGGGAYTQYF. V gene TRBV10-3 combines with J gene TRBJ2-7; weak D call: TRBD1 (8 bases). V was trimmed by 8 bases and J by 10 bases, leaving 27 bases between them. This CDR3 is 15 amino acids long. Per germline, CDR1 ENHRY and CDR2 SYGVKD.

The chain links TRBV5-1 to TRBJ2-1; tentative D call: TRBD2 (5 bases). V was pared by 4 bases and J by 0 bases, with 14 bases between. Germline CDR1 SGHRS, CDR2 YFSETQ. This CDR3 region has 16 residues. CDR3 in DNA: TGCGCCAGCAGCGCGCGAGGGCAGAGCTCCTACAATGAGCAGTTCTTC. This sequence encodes CASSARGQSSYNEQFF.